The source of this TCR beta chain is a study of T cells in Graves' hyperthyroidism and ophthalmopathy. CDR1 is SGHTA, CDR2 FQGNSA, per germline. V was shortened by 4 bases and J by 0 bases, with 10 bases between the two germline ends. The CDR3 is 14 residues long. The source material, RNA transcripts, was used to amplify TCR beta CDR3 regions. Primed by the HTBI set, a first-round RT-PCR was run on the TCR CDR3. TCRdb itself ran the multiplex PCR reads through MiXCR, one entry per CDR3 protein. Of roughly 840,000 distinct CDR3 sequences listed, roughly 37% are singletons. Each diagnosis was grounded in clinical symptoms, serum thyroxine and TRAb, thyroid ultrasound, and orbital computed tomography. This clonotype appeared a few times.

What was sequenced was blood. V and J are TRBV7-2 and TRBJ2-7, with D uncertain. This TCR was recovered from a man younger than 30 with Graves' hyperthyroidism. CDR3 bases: TGTGCCAGCAGCTATCGGCTGAGCTCCTACGAGCAGTACTTC. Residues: CASSYRLSSYEQYF.